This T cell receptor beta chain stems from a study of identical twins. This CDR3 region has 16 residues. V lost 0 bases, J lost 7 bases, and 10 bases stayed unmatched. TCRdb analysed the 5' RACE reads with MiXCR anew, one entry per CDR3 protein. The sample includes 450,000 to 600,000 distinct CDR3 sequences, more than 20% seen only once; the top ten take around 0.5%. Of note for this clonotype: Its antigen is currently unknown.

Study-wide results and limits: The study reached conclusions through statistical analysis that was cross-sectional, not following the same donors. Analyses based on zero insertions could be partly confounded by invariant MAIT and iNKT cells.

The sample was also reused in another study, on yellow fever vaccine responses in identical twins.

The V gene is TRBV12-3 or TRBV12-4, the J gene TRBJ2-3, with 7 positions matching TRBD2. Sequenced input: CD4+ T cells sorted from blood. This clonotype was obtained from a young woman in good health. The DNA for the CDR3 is TGTGCCAGCAGTTTAGCGGGGCGGGAGAGCGGGTATACGCAGTATTTT. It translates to CASSLAGRESGYTQYF.